Reported below is one TCR beta chain. There are a few counts of this clonotype. Its antigen has not been determined. No per-base quality is available; no much larger clone lies one base away. The library was prepared using 5' RACE. TCRdb lists the instrument as Illumina HiSeq 2500. A second PCR of about 6 to 11 cycles was run with a J-beta primer mix and a sample-barcoded 5' primer. A template-switch 5' adaptor carrying 12 random nucleotides introduced a unique molecular identifier onto each TCR beta cDNA molecule. Each sample yielded at least 2.5 million CDR3-containing paired-end reads. The Mint cDNA synthesis kit, primed by a TRBC-specific oligonucleotide, was used to synthesize first-strand cDNA from all RNA. All cDNA was treated with uracil-DNA glycosylase and then went through a first 18-cycle PCR with the universal primers M1SS and BC2_uni_R. Per the source publication's procedure: For normalization, 1 million high-quality reads were randomly selected from each sample, with every read carrying a distinct molecular identifier. Reads with shared molecular identifiers were discarded instead of being binned into consensus sequences. MiTCR, with a Q25 quality threshold and the strictest error-elimination algorithm, was used for CDR3 identification, clonotype clustering and error correction. A nonparametric unseen species model with Euler transformation was used to estimate lower-bound total TCR beta diversity. Using fastp at Q25 and MiXCR, TCRdb reprocessed the public reads and kept productive beta chains. All rows with the same CDR3 protein become a single entry with the most common DNA and genes. The V and J calls come from TCRdb's annotation, not from the publication. Within this sample are around 800,000 distinct CDR3 sequences, with 20% to 30% of them counted one time only. 3% of the sample is in the top ten clones.

Spanning cysteine to phenylalanine, the CDR3 consists of 15 amino acids. Only CDR3 DNA remains: 45 bases, in frame from the first base. In the germline V gene, CDR1 corresponds to MGHRA and CDR2 to YSYEKL. Donors were 35 to 40 systemically healthy Caucasian individuals from Russia aged 6 to 90 years. Each donor gave 9.5 to 10 milliliters of peripheral blood, drawn into EDTA-treated Vacutainer tubes. PBMCs were isolated by Ficoll-Paque density-gradient centrifugation, with at least 6 million obtained per sample. Trizol reagent was used to extract total RNA from the PBMCs, yielding at least 5.5 micrograms per sample. Naive CD45RAhigh/CD27high T cell percentages were measured by flow cytometry on a PBMC aliquot from every donor. These data belong to a study of blood T cells in healthy people across ages (dated by TCRdb to about 2015). Background for the entire study: In model experiments, template switching captured roughly one uniquely barcoded TCR beta cDNA molecule for every two T cells. Using deep sequencing normalized with unique cDNA molecular identifiers, the study measured how TCR beta repertoire diversity changes with age. Donors were grouped into four age groups: young (average 16 years), middle-aged (less than 40), aged (around 56) and long-lived (less than 85). For two donors (one aged 18 to 30 and one aged 80 or older), the study analyzed two additional independent replicas of 1 million unique cDNA reads from the same blood draw. Beyond this particular receptor, the publication reports: The CMV infection status of donors was not known, potentially confounding age-related changes in expanded clonotypes. Compared with the aged group, the long-lived group had more naive CD4+ T cells, fewer expanded clones and increased TCR diversity, suggesting age selection. Estimates of total diversity based on one million sequenced T cells were considered lower bounds and underestimates. Since profiling was done on bulk unsorted PBMCs, naive and antigen-experienced compartments could not be conclusively compared. A strong correlation was found between observed TCR beta diversity and the percentage of naive T cells measured by flow cytometry. As age increased, observed TCR beta diversity per million T cells dropped in a roughly linear way, and a significant reduction was already evident by age about 36.

These same data were also listed under a study on T cells of mothers and their children. Reported in the second study: Nine systemically healthy Caucasian individuals, comprising three mothers and their six children, were included as donors. cDNA synthesis used all of the extracted RNA, with 1.5 ug of RNA in each 15 ul reaction. Sample barcodes and 2-4 random nucleotides were added via the M1S primer in the second PCR. Over 8.5 million TCR beta CDR3 reads were obtained for each mother, and millions of reads were obtained for each child. TCR recombination output is similarly shaped by thymic selection in related and unrelated pairs, with a minor effect exerted by inherited differences. Normalized repertoire overlap in related mother-child pairs was always slightly higher than in unrelated mother-child pairs, but the difference was never significant. No persistent microchimeric T cell clones were detected, at a sensitivity of roughly 100 clones per million clonotypes. In the study, deep NGS was used to compare the TCR beta repertoires of mothers and children, and features distinguishing related mother-child pairs from unrelated individuals were sought. On average, the children were roughly 10 +/- 4 years old, while the mothers were approximately 41 +/- 4 years old. Libraries were sequenced on Illumina HiSeq 2000 with 100+100 nt paired-end reads after adapter ligation with NEBNext reagents. To prevent cross-contamination, the mother and child libraries were prepared one month apart and sequenced in separate runs. For each donor, between about 450,000 and 2,300,000 distinct TCR beta clonotypes were identified. Naive TCR beta clonotypes were estimated from low-frequency clonotypes matched to each donor's FACS-determined naive share, without sorting.

The receptor was isolated from a boy aged 10-17 years in good health. The rearranged chain carries TRBV4-1 and TRBJ2-5; TRBD1 might be the D gene, on 6 matching bases. TRBJ2-7 explains the end of the DNA better; the J call may be wrong. Sequencing input: blood. This receptor has the CDR3 CASSQYPTGPYEQYF. The DNA sequence reads TGCGCCAGCAGCCAATACCCCACAGGGCCGTACGAGCAGTACTTC.